This T cell receptor (beta chain) was captured by sequencing in a study of blood T cell repertoires in COVID-19. Study summary: PBMCs, B-cell-depleted T cells, or T cells were the source of the cDNA or gDNA that made up the material.

Clones were sequenced by immunoSEQ multiplex PCR, and TCRdb holds only the in-frame ones, with some missing. This sample yields 300,000 or so clones, of which around 86% are seen a single time; 1% belongs to the top ten. Germline values: CDR1 KGHDR, CDR2 SFDVKD. J gave up 5 bases and V 2 bases, and 3 bases lay outside the gene matches. The CDR3 has 15 residues. This clone was observed once. Within the sample, other DNA sequences also encode this same CDR3. The source of this sequence is a man aged 50 to 60 with active or convalescent COVID-19. V and J are TRBV24-1 and TRBJ2-5; 11 bases match TRBD1. The specimen was peripheral blood. The CDR3 DNA is TGTGCCACCAGTGATTCCGGGACAGGGGGGGAGACCCAGTACTTC. Its translation is CATSDSGTGGETQYF.